This T cell receptor (beta chain) emerged from a study of T cells in Graves' hyperthyroidism and ophthalmopathy. The ends were cut back, 4 bases at V and 5 bases at J, with 12 bases in the middle. The CDR3 runs to 13 residues. Germline CDR1 and CDR2: SGHRS and YFSETQ. These patients, aged 18 to 65, had recently diagnosed hyperthyroidism lasting under 2 months. Amplification of TCR beta CDR3 regions was performed using RNA transcripts as template. The TCR CDR3 first-round RT-PCR relied on the HTBI primer set. TCRdb re-called the multiplex PCR reads through MiXCR, storing one row per CDR3 protein. The sample shows approximately 520,000 distinct CDR3 sequences, less than 25% of them seen only once.

The TCR was taken from a man aged 18 to 30 with Graves' hyperthyroidism. The chain combines TRBV5-1 with TRBJ1-1; D remains ambiguous. The sequencing sample was made of blood. The CDR3 nucleotides are TGCGCCAGCAGCACCGGGATGGGGACTGAAGCTTTCTTT. The encoded protein is CASSTGMGTEAFF.